The entry below gives a single T cell receptor (beta chain) sequence along with its context. This record belongs to a study of PD-1 blockade in classical Hodgkin lymphoma. Deletions cut 0 bases from V and 1 base from J, with 15 bases between. The CDR3 has 17 residues. CDR1 is SGHTA, CDR2 FQGTGA, per germline. Time point noted: cycle 4 day 1 (C4D1), after 6 weeks of nivolumab. All trial patients relapsed after autologous stem cell transplantation. Only in-frame clones appear in the TCRdb table, and some are missing; sequencing was by immunoSEQ multiplex PCR. The table lists 80,000 to 100,000 clones, roughly 91% of them singletons.

This chain joins TRBV7-3 and TRBJ2-5, with D possibly TRBD2 on 6 matching bases. This receptor was obtained from a human donor with classical Hodgkin lymphoma. The sequences come from peripheral blood mononuclear cells (PBMCs), collected before the fourth cycle of nivolumab. CDR3: CASSLTSGLASQETQYF. The CDR3 DNA sequence: TGTGCCAGCAGCTTAACTAGTGGGCTAGCGAGCCAAGAGACCCAGTACTTC. The entire variable domain, with the rest obtained from reference TRBV7-3 and TRBJ2-5, is as follows: GAGVSQTPSNKVTEKGKYVELRCDPISGHTALYWYRQSLGQGPEFLIYFQGTGAADDSGLPNDRFFAVRPEGSVSTLKIQRTERGDSAVYLCASSLTSGLASQETQYFGPGTRLLVL.